Sequencing of this TCR beta chain was carried out in a study of graft-versus-host responses after intestinal transplantation. Germline V gene sequence: CDR1 SQVTM, CDR2 ANQGSEA. The CDR3 runs 16 residues. V gave up 3 bases and J gave up 4 bases; unmatched junction bases: 13. Data came from immunoSEQ multiplex PCR; TCRdb stores just in-frame clones and leaves some out. The profile covers 57,000 or so clones, with around 91% appearing a single time and about 2.9% taken by the ten largest. Regarding the study as a whole: Detection of GvH clones occurred in recipient marrow, and some had their first appearance in ileum or blood.

Comment on this clone: The antigen is undetermined.

Sequenced here: PBMCs, sampled around 120 days after intestinal transplantation. This chain connects TRBV29-1 to TRBJ2-7; 9 positions agree with TRBD1. This receptor was obtained from a human patient who received an intestinal transplant, so some T cells may come from the graft donor. CDR3 DNA sequence: TGCAGCGTTGATCTGTCGGGCGGGACAGGGCTGTACGAGCAGTACTTC. This encodes CSVDLSGGTGLYEQYF.